The next 16 T cell receptor beta chains were all read from a single sample in a study of early T cells in non-severe SARS-CoV-2 infection. TCRdb re-analysed the 5' RACE reads in MiXCR, keeping a single row per CDR3 protein. This table holds 65,000 to 75,000 distinct CDR3 sequences, 11% found once. The sequencing input was whole blood. The receptors shown here come from an adult who was a healthcare worker with PCR-confirmed SARS-CoV-2 infection or an uninfected control (not recorded which).

This clonotype has ten or more counts. The rearrangement links TRBV5-1 to TRBJ2-5; 8 positions agree with TRBD2. Germline V lookup: CDR1 SGHRS, CDR2 YFSETQ. The ends lost 0 bases at V and 5 bases at J; junction bases unmatched: 6. There are 15 residues in the CDR3. CDR3 in DNA: TGCGCCAGCAGCTTGGCCGGGAGGGCGGGGGAGACCCAGTACTTC. It codes for CASSLAGRAGETQYF.

This clonotype has only a few counts. The junction does not match germline at one end; this may be a read error. The chain is built from TRBV7-9 and TRBJ1-5, with D unclear. Germline CDR1 SEHNR, CDR2 FQNEAQ (reference sequence). The CDR3 loop spans 14 amino acids. The CDR3 nucleotides read TGTGCCAGCAACTTAGGCTATAGCAATCAGCCCCAGCATTTT. Residues: CASNLGYSNQPQHF.

This clonotype was observed a few times. The DNA for the CDR3 is TGTGCCAGCTCACCACCGATGGGCCGAAGCTCCTACAATGAGCAGTTCTTC. This sequence encodes CASSPPMGRSSYNEQFF. V is TRBV18 and J is TRBJ2-1; D remains ambiguous. Germline assignment: CDR1 KGHSH and CDR2 LQKENI. The V end was cut by 0 bases, the J end by 0 bases, with 12 bases between. The CDR3 loop spans 17 amino acids. Drawing the rest from reference TRBV18 and TRBJ2-1, the complete variable domain is NAGVMQNPRHLVRRRGQEARLRCSPMKGHSHVYWYRQLPEEGLKFMVYLQKENIIDESGMPKERFSAEFPKEGPSILRIQQVVRGDSAAYFCASSPPMGRSSYNEQFFGPGTRLTVL.

This rearrangement joins TRBV4-2 to TRBJ2-7; maybe TRBD2 (7 bases). V was shortened by 0 bases and J by 2 bases, with 14 bases between the two germline ends. CDR1 LGHNA and CDR2 YNFKEQ come from the germline V gene. The CDR3 has 16 amino acids. CDR3 nucleotides: TGTGCCAGCAGCCAAGACCCGGCGGGGGCCACCTACGAGCAGTACTTC. Encoded protein: CASSQDPAGATYEQYF.

This clonotype occurred many times. This chain uses TRBV7-9 with TRBJ2-3; D not resolved. CDR3 size: 12 residues. Germline V CDR1 and CDR2: SEHNR, FQNEAQ (reference sequence). Trimming removed 3 bases at V and 5 bases at J, with 6 bases between. The CDR3, as DNA: TGTGCCAGCAGCTTCCGTCTAGATACGCAGTATTTT. It specifies CASSFRLDTQYF.

The chain uses TRBV27 and TRBJ2-1, with 8 bases lining up with TRBD2. The germline V gene encodes CDR1 MNHEY and CDR2 SMNVEV (reference sequence). The V and J ends lost 0 bases and 3 bases, in that order; junction bases with no gene match: 4. The CDR3 length is 16 residues. CDR3 nucleotide sequence: TGTGCCAGCAGTTTATCGAGGACTAGCAGCTACAATGAGCAGTTCTTC. Residues: CASSLSRTSSYNEQFF.

This clonotype was recorded a few times. J is TRBJ2-1 and V is TRBV20-1; D is possibly TRBD2 (5 bases). Germline CDR1 DFQATT, CDR2 SNEGSKA (reference sequence). The CDR3 contains 13 residues. V shed 0 bases and J shed 7 bases, with 10 bases lying between them. The CDR3 loop is CSARESGGNEQFF. The CDR3 DNA is TGCAGTGCTAGAGAGAGTGGCGGGAATGAGCAGTTCTTC.

In its sample, this clonotype was seen many times. The V gene is TRBV4-1, the J gene TRBJ2-7, with TRBD2 identical over 13 bases. J lost 3 bases, V lost 3 bases, and 20 bases had no gene match. The length of the CDR3 is 21 residues. Per the germline V gene, CDR1 is MGHRA and CDR2 is YSYEKL. CDR3 loop: CASSHPATSWEWTSGSYEQYF. The DNA of the CDR3 is TGCGCCAGCAGCCATCCGGCTACTAGCTGGGAGTGGACTAGCGGGAGCTACGAGCAGTACTTC.

The sample holds many counts of this clonotype. V and J are TRBV10-2 and TRBJ2-5; a possible D gene is TRBD1 (5 bases). V was cut by 6 bases and J by 5 bases, with 19 bases left in between. The CDR3 sequence is 15 residues long. CDR1 is WSHSY and CDR2 is SAAADI in the germline V gene. The CDR3 sequence: CASSNHRLGRETQYF. CDR3 DNA sequence: TGCGCCAGCAGCAACCATCGCCTGGGGCGGGAGACCCAGTACTTC.

This clonotype was observed many times. This chain uses TRBV11-2 with TRBJ2-4; D may match TRBD1 or TRBD2 (5 bases each). Trimming stripped 6 bases from V and 6 bases from J, with 15 bases between. The CDR3 length is 14 residues. Per the germline V gene, CDR1 is SGHAT and CDR2 is FQNNGV. Written as DNA, the CDR3 is TGTGCCAGCAGGTCCCCGGGACGCTCAAACATTCAGTACTTC. Translated: CASRSPGRSNIQYF.

This clonotype was seen ten or more times. J is TRBJ2-7 and V is TRBV6-1; TRBD2 might be the D (6 bases). CDR1 MNHNS and CDR2 SASEGT come from the germline V gene. The CDR3 runs 14 residues. V was shortened by 1 base and J by 3 bases, with 10 bases between the two germline ends. CDR3 sequence (DNA): TGTGCCAGCAGTGAAGGGACTACCCGCTACGAGCAGTACTTC. This translates into CASSEGTTRYEQYF.

This clonotype was recorded many times. The V and J genes are TRBV7-2 and TRBJ2-3; D is undetermined. This CDR3 is 14 amino acids long. Between the trimmed V and J ends, which lost 4 bases and 4 bases, there was a span of 12 bases. Germline assignment: CDR1 SGHTA and CDR2 FQGNSA. CDR3 sequence reads: CASSSLDAADTQYF. The CDR3 nucleotides read TGTGCCAGCAGCTCGCTGGACGCGGCAGATACGCAGTATTTT. Drawing the rest from reference TRBV7-2 and TRBJ2-3, the complete variable domain is GAGVSQSPSNKVTEKGKDVELRCDPISGHTALYWYRQSLGQGLEFLIYFQGNSAPDKSGLPSDRFSAERTGGSVSTLTIQRTQQEDSAVYLCASSSLDAADTQYFGPGTRLTVL.

This clonotype showed up many times. The V gene is TRBV7-3, the J gene TRBJ2-3; D perhaps matches TRBD2 (6 bases). CDR3 length: 15 amino acids. Germline values: CDR1 SGHTA, CDR2 FQGTGA. Deletions cut 3 bases from V and 2 bases from J, with 12 bases between. The CDR3 is CASSFKPGDTDTQYF. CDR3 DNA sequence: TGTGCCAGCAGCTTTAAACCGGGGGACACAGATACGCAGTATTTT.

For this clonotype: One base away lies a much larger clone, so this may be a sequencing read error. The V and J genes are TRBV6-2 or TRBV6-3 and TRBJ2-1; 7 bases are shared with TRBD2. V lost 5 bases, J lost 5 bases, and 9 bases stayed unmatched. The CDR3 is made up of 15 amino acids. The germline CDR1 and CDR2 sequences are MNHEY and SVGEGT. The CDR3 bases are TGTGCCAGCAGTCCACGGGAGGCCCCAGACAATGAGCAGTTCTTC. Its translation: CASSPREAPDNEQFF.

This clonotype has just a few counts. This may arise from a read error, as a much more abundant clone is one base away. The CDR3 is CSVESKNETQYF. The CDR3 DNA reads TGCAGCGTTGAATCGAAGAATGAGACCCAGTACTTC. The rearrangement joins TRBV29-1 to TRBJ2-5; D gene ambiguous. The germline gives CDR1 SQVTM, CDR2 ANQGSEA. There are 12 residues in the CDR3. Trimming took 2 bases from V and 5 from J, leaving 9 bases between them.

This clonotype appeared many times. V and J are TRBV14 and TRBJ2-1, with D maybe TRBD2 (6 bases). The CDR3 extends over 15 amino acids. V lost 0 bases and J 8 bases, leaving 14 bases between the germline ends. The germline CDR1 and CDR2 sequences are SGHDN and FVKESK. As DNA, the CDR3 is TGTGCCAGCAGCCAAGACGGGGGTATGCACGATGAGCAGTTCTTC. Residues: CASSQDGGMHDEQFF.